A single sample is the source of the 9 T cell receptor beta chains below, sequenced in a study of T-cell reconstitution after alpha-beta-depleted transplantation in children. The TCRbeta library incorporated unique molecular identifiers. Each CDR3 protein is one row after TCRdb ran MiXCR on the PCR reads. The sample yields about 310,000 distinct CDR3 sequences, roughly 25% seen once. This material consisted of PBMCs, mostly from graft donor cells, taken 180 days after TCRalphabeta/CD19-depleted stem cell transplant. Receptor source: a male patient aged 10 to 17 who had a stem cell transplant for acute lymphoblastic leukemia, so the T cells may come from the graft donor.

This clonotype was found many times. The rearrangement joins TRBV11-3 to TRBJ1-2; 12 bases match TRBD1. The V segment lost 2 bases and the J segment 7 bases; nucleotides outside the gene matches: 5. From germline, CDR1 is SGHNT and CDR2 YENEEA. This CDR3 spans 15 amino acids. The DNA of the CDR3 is TGTGCCAGCAGCTTACCGGGACAGGGGGCGCTTGGCTACACCTTC. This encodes CASSLPGQGALGYTF. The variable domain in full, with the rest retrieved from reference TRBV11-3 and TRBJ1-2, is EAGVVQSPRYKIIEKKQPVAFWCNPISGHNTLYWYLQNLGQGPELLIRYENEEAVDDSQLPKDRFSAERLKGVDSTLKIQPAELGDSAVYLCASSLPGQGALGYTFGSGTRLTVV.

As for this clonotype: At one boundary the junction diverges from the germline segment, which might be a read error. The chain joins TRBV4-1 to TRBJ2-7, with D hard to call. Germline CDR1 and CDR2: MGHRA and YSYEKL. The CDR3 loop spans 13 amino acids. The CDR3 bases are TGCGCCAGCAGCCAAGTCGGAACCTACGAGCCGTACTTC. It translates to CASSQVGTYEPYF.

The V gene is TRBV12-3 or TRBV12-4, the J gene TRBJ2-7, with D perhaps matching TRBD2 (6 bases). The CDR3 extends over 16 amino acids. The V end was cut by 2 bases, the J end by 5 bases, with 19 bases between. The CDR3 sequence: CASSLYASAGWHEQYF. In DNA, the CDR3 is TGTGCCAGCAGTTTATACGCCTCAGCGGGCTGGCACGAGCAGTACTTC.

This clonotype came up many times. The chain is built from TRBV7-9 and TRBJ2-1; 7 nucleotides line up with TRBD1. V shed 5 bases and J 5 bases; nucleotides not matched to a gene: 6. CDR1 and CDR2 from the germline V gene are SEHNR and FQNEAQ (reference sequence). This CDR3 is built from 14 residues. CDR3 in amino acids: CASSPGQLNNEQFF. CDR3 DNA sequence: TGTGCCAGCAGCCCGGGACAGCTGAACAATGAGCAGTTCTTC.

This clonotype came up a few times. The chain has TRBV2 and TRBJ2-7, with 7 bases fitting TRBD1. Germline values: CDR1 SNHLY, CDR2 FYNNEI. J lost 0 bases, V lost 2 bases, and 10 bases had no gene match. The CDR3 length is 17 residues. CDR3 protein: CASSERTGTVGSYEQYF. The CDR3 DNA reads TGTGCCAGCAGTGAAAGGACCGGGACAGTCGGCTCCTACGAGCAGTACTTC. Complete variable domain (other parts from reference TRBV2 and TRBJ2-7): EPEVTQTPSHQVTQMGQEVILRCVPISNHLYFYWYRQILGQKVEFLVSFYNNEISEKSEIFDDQFSVERPDGSNFTLKIRSTKLEDSAMYFCASSERTGTVGSYEQYFGPGTRLTVT.

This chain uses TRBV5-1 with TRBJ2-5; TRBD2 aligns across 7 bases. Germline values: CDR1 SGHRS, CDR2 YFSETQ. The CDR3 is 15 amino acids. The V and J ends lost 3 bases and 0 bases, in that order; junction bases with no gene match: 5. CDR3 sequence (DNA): TGCGCCAGCAGCTCCCGGACTAGAGACCAAGAGACCCAGTACTTC. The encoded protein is CASSSRTRDQETQYF.

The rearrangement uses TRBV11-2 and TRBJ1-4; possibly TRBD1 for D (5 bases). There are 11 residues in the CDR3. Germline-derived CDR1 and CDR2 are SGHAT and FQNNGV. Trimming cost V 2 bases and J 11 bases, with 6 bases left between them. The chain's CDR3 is CASSLKGKLFF. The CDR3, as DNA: TGTGCCAGCAGCTTAAAGGGGAAACTGTTTTTT.

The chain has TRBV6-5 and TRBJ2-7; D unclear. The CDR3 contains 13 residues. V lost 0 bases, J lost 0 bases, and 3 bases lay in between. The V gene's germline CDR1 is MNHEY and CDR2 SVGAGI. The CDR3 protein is CASSYSISYEQYF. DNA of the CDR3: TGTGCCAGCAGTTACTCGATCTCCTACGAGCAGTACTTC.

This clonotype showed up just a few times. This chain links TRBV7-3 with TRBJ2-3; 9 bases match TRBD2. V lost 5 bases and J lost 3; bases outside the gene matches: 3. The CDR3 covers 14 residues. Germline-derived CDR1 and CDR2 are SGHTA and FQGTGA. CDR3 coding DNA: TGTGCCAGCAGCGGGACTAGCTTTACAGATACGCAGTATTTT. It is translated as CASSGTSFTDTQYF.